This T cell receptor beta chain was recorded in a study of OX40 agonist ivuxolimab in advanced cancers. At the level of the study: Patients were infused with ivuxolimab every 2 weeks at 0.01 to 10 mg/kg.

The CDR3 contains 15 residues. The V gene lost 1 base and the J gene lost 2 bases, with 10 bases spanning the gap. Germline V CDR1 and CDR2: SGHTA, FQGNSA. Findings of the study overall: Some nonresponders likewise displayed low normalized T-cell clonal expansion.

Cycle 7 day 1, cycle 4 day 1, and baseline were the timepoints at which blood was sampled. This clone was seen just once. What it recognizes is unknown. The assay was immunoSEQ multiplex PCR, and TCRdb's table has in-frame clones only and misses some. The sample contains 60,000 to 85,000 clones, around 82% of which appear only once. The clonotype originates from an adult with an advanced solid tumor such as melanoma, head and neck, liver or kidney cancer. The sequencing used CD4+ or CD8+ T cells sorted from blood, collected in a trial of the OX40 agonist ivuxolimab. The genes are TRBV7-2 and TRBJ2-3; no definite D call. CDR3 loop: CASSLESLVTDTQYF. The CDR3 DNA follows: TGTGCCAGCAGCTTAGAGTCCCTGGTCACAGATACGCAGTATTTT.